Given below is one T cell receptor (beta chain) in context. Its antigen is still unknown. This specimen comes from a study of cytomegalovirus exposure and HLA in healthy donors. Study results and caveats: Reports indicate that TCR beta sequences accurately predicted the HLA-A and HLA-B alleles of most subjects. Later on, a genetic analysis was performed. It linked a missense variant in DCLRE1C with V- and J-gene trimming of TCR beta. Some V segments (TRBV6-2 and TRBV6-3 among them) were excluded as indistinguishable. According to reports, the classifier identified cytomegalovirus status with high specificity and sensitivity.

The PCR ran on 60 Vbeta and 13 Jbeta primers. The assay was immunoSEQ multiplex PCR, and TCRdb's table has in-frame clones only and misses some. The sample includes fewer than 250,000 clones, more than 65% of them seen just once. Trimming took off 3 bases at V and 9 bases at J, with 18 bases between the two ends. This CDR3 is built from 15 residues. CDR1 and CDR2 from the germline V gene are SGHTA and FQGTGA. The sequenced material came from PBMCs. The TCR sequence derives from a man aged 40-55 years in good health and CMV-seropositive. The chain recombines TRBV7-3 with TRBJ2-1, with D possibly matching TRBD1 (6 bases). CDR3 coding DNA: TGTGCCAGCAGCTTGGACAGTTCCCTCGGTGGTGAGCAGTTCTTC. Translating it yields CASSLDSSLGGEQFF.